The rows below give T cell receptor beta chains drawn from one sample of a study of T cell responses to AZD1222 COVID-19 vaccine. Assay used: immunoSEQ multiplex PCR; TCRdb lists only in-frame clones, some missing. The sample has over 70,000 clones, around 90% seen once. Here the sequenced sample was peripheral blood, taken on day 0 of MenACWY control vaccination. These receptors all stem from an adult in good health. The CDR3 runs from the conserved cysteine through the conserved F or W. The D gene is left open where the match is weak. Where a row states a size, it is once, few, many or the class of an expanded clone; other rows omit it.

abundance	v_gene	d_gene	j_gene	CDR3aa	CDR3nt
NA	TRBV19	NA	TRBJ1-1	CASSSMGVGNTEAFF	TGTGCCAGTAGCTCTATGGGGGTCGGGAACACTGAAGCTTTCTTT
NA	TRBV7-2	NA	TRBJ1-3	CASSLDTTSGNTIYF	TGTGCCAGCAGCTTAGACACTACCTCTGGAAACACCATATATTTT
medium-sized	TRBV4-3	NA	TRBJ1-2	CASSQDRAAGYTF	TGCGCCAGCAGCCAAGATCGGGCAGCTGGCTACACCTTC
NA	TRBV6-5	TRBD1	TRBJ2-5	CASRDTGGTETQYF	TGTGCCAGCAGGGATACAGGGGGCACAGAGACCCAGTACTTC
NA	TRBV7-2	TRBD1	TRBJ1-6	CASSSTGGSSPLHF	TGTGCCAGCAGCTCGACAGGGGGCAGTTCACCCCTCCACTTT
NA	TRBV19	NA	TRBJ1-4	CASWKQGGGEKLFF	TGTGCCAGTTGGAAACAGGGCGGCGGGGAAAAACTGTTTTTT
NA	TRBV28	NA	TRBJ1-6	CASSLLGRSNSPLHF	TGTGCCAGCAGTTTATTGGGCAGGAGCAATTCACCCCTCCACTTT
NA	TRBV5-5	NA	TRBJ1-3	CASSLGKEDTIYF	TGTGCCAGCAGCTTGGGCAAGGAGGACACCATATATTTT
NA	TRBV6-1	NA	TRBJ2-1	CASSEQGNEQFF	TGTGCCAGCAGTGAACAGGGTAATGAGCAGTTCTTC
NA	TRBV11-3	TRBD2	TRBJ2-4	CASSPRTSGGVQYF	TGTGCCAGCAGCCCCCGGACTAGCGGGGGAGTTCAGTACTTC
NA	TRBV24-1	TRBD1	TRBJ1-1	CATRDRGKLAEAFF	TGTGCCACCAGGGACAGGGGGAAATTGGCTGAAGCTTTCTTT
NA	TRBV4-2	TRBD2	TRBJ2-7	CASSQEIGGGAHEQYF	TGTGCCAGCAGCCAAGAAATAGGCGGGGGGGCCCACGAGCAGTACTTC
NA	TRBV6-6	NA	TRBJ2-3	CASGYKDTQYF	TGTGCCAGCGGTTATAAGGATACGCAGTATTTT
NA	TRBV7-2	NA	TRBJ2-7	CASSLGGALREQYF	TGTGCCAGCAGCTTAGGGGGGGCCCTTCGCGAGCAGTACTTC
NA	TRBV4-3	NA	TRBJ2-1	CASSQSRERNEQFF	TGCGCCAGCAGCCAATCCAGGGAAAGGAATGAGCAGTTCTTC
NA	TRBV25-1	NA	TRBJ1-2	CASSVLNYGYTF	TGTGCCAGCAGTGTCTTAAACTATGGCTACACCTTC
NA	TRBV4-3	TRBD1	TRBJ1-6	CASSQLTGSNSPLHF	TGCGCCAGCAGCCAGCTGACAGGGTCTAATTCACCCCTCCACTTT
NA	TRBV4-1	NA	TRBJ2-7	CASSLHGVDEQYF	TGCGCCAGCAGCCTCCACGGGGTTGACGAGCAGTACTTC
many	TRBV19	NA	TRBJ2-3	CASQRGVSTDTQYF	TGTGCCAGTCAGAGGGGGGTTTCCACAGATACGCAGTATTTT
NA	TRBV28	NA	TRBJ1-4	CASRDPGRNEKLFF	TGTGCCAGCAGGGACCCCGGGCGCAATGAAAAACTGTTTTTT
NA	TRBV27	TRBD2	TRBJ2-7	CATGGGRSSYEQYF	TGTGCCACCGGGGGGGGTCGAAGCTCCTACGAGCAGTACTTC
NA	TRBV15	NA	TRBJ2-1	CATSRDRSSYNEQFF	TGTGCCACCAGCAGAGACCGGAGCTCCTACAATGAGCAGTTCTTC
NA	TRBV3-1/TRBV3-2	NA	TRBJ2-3	CASSTTRGADTQYF	TGTGCCAGCAGCACGACCAGGGGGGCAGATACGCAGTATTTT
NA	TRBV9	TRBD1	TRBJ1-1	CASSPRTGQNTEAFF	TGTGCCAGCAGCCCACGGACAGGGCAGAACACTGAAGCTTTCTTT
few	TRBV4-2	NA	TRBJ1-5	CASSQTVLGDGQPQHF	TGTGCCAGCAGCCAAACTGTGTTGGGGGATGGGCAGCCCCAGCATTTT
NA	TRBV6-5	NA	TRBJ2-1	CASIQTLSPFAQFF	TGTGCCAGCATCCAGACCTTATCCCCCTTTGCCCAGTTCTTC
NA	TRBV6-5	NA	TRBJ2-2	CASSYSYQSGTGELFF	TGTGCCAGCAGTTACTCGTACCAGTCAGGCACCGGGGAGCTGTTTTTT